The next 29 T cell receptor beta chains were all read from a single sample in a study of untreated major depressive disorder. The table came from immunoSEQ multiplex PCR; TCRdb's copy has only in-frame clones and leaves some out. The sample lists 20,000 to 25,000 clones, roughly 86% seen once, with approximately 0.43% in the top ten. The sequenced sample consisted of CD4+ T cells from PBMCs. The receptors stem from a middle-aged woman in good health.

The gene calls are TRBV4-3 and TRBJ2-7, with D tentatively TRBD2 (5 bases). V shed 2 bases and J shed 0 bases, with 11 bases lying between them. Per germline, CDR1 LGHNA and CDR2 YSLEER. The length of the CDR3 is 15 residues. CDR3 loop: CASSQYTGSSYEQYV. The DNA of the CDR3 is TGCGCCAGCAGCCAATACACGGGGAGCTCCTACGAGCAGTACGTC.

The CDR3 sequence: CASSLDWATYEQYF. Written as DNA, the CDR3 is TGTGCCAGCAGCCTCGATTGGGCAACCTACGAGCAGTACTTC. The rearrangement links TRBV4-2 to TRBJ2-7; the D is unclear. V lost 4 bases and J lost 2, with 12 bases in between. The CDR3 has 14 amino acids. The germline gives CDR1 LGHNA, CDR2 YNFKEQ.

This chain links TRBV6-4 with TRBJ2-2; the D is unclear. CDR1 MRHNA and CDR2 SNTAGT come from the germline V gene. The CDR3 is 15 amino acids. Trimming took off 3 bases at V and 0 bases at J, with 8 bases between the two ends. CDR3 region: CASSETESNTGELFF. Here the CDR3 DNA reads TGTGCCAGCAGTGAAACAGAATCGAACACCGGGGAGCTGTTTTTT.

The table lists this clone with a count of one. The chain is built from TRBV4-3 and TRBJ1-1, with D hard to call. The CDR3 has 16 amino acids. Trimming stripped 0 bases from V and 2 bases from J, with 13 bases between. CDR1 and CDR2 from the germline V gene are LGHNA and YSLEER. The chain's CDR3 is CASSQDLGLLNTEAFF. The CDR3 region has the DNA TGCGCCAGCAGCCAAGATCTTGGGCTTCTTAACACTGAAGCTTTCTTT.

For the CDR3, the DNA is TGTGCCAGCAGTACCTCCGGGACAGGCGTGAGGGCTTTCTTT. It codes for CASSTSGTGVRAFF. V gene TRBV6-5 combines with J gene TRBJ1-1, with 8 bases identical to TRBD1. Per the germline V gene, CDR1 is MNHEY and CDR2 is SVGAGI. CDR3 length: 14 residues. J lost 11 bases, V lost 5 bases, and 13 bases had no gene match.

This clone was counted a single time. The CDR3 nucleotides read TGCGCCAGCAGTCAATCGGGGGAGGTCAGACTAGCCAAAAACATTCAGTACTTC. Its translation: CASSQSGEVRLAKNIQYF. The chain has TRBV23-1 and TRBJ2-4; maybe TRBD2 (6 bases). TRBV23-1 is an open reading frame, and its role is uncertain. The CDR3 has 18 residues. Trimming shortened V by 0 bases and J by 0 bases, and 15 bases separated the two germline ends.

V gene TRBV7-2 combines with J gene TRBJ2-1, with D maybe TRBD2 (5 bases). Germline loops: CDR1 SGHTA, CDR2 FQGNSA. The CDR3 consists of 13 residues. V shed 3 bases and J shed 10 bases, with 13 bases lying between them. In DNA, the CDR3 is TGTGCCAGCAGCTTTGAGGGCCAGAGGGAGCAGTTCTTC. It specifies CASSFEGQREQFF.

A few counts support this clone. CDR3 residues: CASRVTGKNTGELFF. In DNA, the CDR3 is TGTGCCAGCAGAGTTACAGGGAAGAACACCGGGGAGCTGTTTTTT. V is TRBV2 and J is TRBJ2-2, with TRBD1 as a possible D gene (6 bases). Germline CDR1 SNHLY, CDR2 FYNNEI. The CDR3 covers 15 residues. The V gene lost 6 bases and the J gene lost 1 base, with 12 bases spanning the gap.

V is TRBV11-1 and J is TRBJ2-7; 7 bases match TRBD2. The V and J ends lost 5 bases and 4 bases, in that order; junction bases with no gene match: 17. This CDR3 is built from 17 residues. Per germline, CDR1 SGHAT and CDR2 FQDESV (reference sequence). In DNA, the CDR3 is TGTGCCAGCAGCGCTAGGGGCGGGAGTGGTATGGTGTACGAGCAGTACTTC. Protein product: CASSARGGSGMVYEQYF.

The chain employs TRBV2 and TRBJ1-2; D is undetermined. Germline CDR1 is SNHLY and CDR2 is FYNNEI. Trimming removed 6 bases at V and 0 bases at J, with 5 bases between. The CDR3 has 12 amino acids. Here the CDR3 DNA reads TGTGCCAGCAGGGGCACTAACTATGGCTACACCTTC. It encodes CASRGTNYGYTF.

The sample holds one count of this clone. DNA of the CDR3: TGTGCCAGCGGTGGCGCCTTATACAATGAGCAGTTCTTC. Translated, it gives CASGGALYNEQFF. The chain is built from TRBV11-2 and TRBJ2-1; no reliable D call. This CDR3 is 13 amino acids long. Germline CDR1 reads SGHAT; CDR2 reads FQNNGV. Trimming pared 8 bases from V and 4 bases from J, leaving 12 bases between. Full variable domain (outside the CDR3, taken from reference TRBV11-2 and TRBJ2-1): EAGVAQSPRYKIIEKRQSVAFWCNPISGHATLYWYQQILGQGPKLLIQFQNNGVVDDSQLPKDRFSAERLKGVDSTLKIQPAKLEDSAVYLCASGGALYNEQFFGPGTRLTVL.

The chain employs TRBV19 and TRBJ1-1; the match to TRBD1 covers 7 bases. Germline loops: CDR1 LNHDA, CDR2 SQIVND (reference sequence). The CDR3 extends over 15 amino acids. V lost 3 bases and J lost 4; bases outside the gene matches: 8. CDR3 nucleotide sequence: TGTGCCAGTAGTATGGAGACAGGGACTTTCACTGAAGCTTTCTTT. As protein: CASSMETGTFTEAFF. The variable domain in full, completed from reference TRBV19 and TRBJ1-1, reads DGGITQSPKYLFRKEGQNVTLSCEQNLNHDAMYWYRQDPGQGLRLIYYSQIVNDFQKGDIAEGYSVSREKKESFPLTVTSAQKNPTAFYLCASSMETGTFTEAFFGQGTRLTVV.

The chain has TRBV19 and TRBJ1-5, with a possible D match to TRBD1 (6 bases). The V end was cut by 9 bases, the J end by 2 bases, with 14 bases between. The CDR3 covers 14 residues. In germline, CDR1 is LNHDA, CDR2 SQIVND (reference sequence). For the CDR3, the DNA is TGTGCCAGCTCGCAGGGGTGGGGCAATCAGCCCCAGCATTTT. Encoded protein: CASSQGWGNQPQHF.

This clone has just one count. J is TRBJ1-2 and V is TRBV5-4; 7 nucleotides agree with TRBD1. The CDR3 runs to 14 residues. Unmatched junction bases numbered 0, after V lost 1 base and J lost 0 bases. Germline CDR1 SGHNT, CDR2 YYREEE (reference sequence). Here the CDR3 DNA reads TGTGCCAGCAGCTTGCAGGGGGCTAACTATGGCTACACCTTC. It specifies CASSLQGANYGYTF.

This clone has only one observation. CDR3 loop: CASSLATGRRDEQFF. In nucleotides, the CDR3 is TGCGCCAGCAGCTTGGCCACGGGTAGACGTGATGAGCAGTTCTTC. The genes are TRBV5-1 and TRBJ2-1; D gene unclear. V lost 0 bases to trimming and J lost 8 bases, with 15 bases between them. CDR1 and CDR2 (germline): SGHRS, YFSETQ. There are 15 residues in the CDR3. The entire variable domain, with the rest obtained from reference TRBV5-1 and TRBJ2-1, is as follows: KAGVTQTPRYLIKTRGQQVTLSCSPISGHRSVSWYQQTPGQGLQFLFEYFSETQRNKGNFPGRFSGRQFSNSRSEMNVSTLELGDSALYLCASSLATGRRDEQFFGPGTRLTVL.

The chain links TRBV2 to TRBJ2-7, with TRBD2 matching 8 bases. Germline CDR1 and CDR2: SNHLY and FYNNEI. This CDR3 spans 13 amino acids. The V segment lost 5 bases and the J segment 1 base; nucleotides outside the gene matches: 1. The CDR3 DNA reads TGTGCCAGCAGTCGGGAGGGTTCCTACGAGCAGTACTTC. Translated, it gives CASSREGSYEQYF.

CDR3 nucleotides: TGTGCCAGTAGTGGCCTAGGTTCACCCCTCCACTTT. Translation gives CASSGLGSPLHF. The chain links TRBV19 to TRBJ1-6; D uncertain. This CDR3 is built from 12 residues. In germline, CDR1 is LNHDA, CDR2 SQIVND (reference sequence). Trimming removed 5 bases from V and 9 bases from J, with 8 bases in between.

The rearrangement joins TRBV23-1 to TRBJ1-6; no definite D call. TRBV23-1 belongs to the ORF category, with a function that is uncertain. With 0 bases removed from V and 2 bases from J, the gap between germline ends came to 14 bases. The CDR3 is 18 residues long. The CDR3 coding sequence is TGCGCCAGCAGTCAATCAACTCACCAGAGTCCCTATAATTCACCCCTCCACTTT. This codes for CASSQSTHQSPYNSPLHF.

This chain joins TRBV7-9 and TRBJ1-2; the D gene is possibly TRBD1 (5 bases). V lost 5 bases and J 6 bases, leaving 13 bases between the germline ends. Germline V gene data show CDR1 as SEHNR and CDR2 as FQNEAQ (reference sequence). This CDR3 has 13 amino acids. This chain's CDR3 is CASSRDPRDGYTF. The CDR3 coding sequence is TGTGCCAGCAGCCGGGACCCTCGGGATGGCTACACCTTC.

The chain employs TRBV30 and TRBJ1-1; no clear D. The germline V gene has CDR1 GTSNPN and CDR2 SVGIG (reference sequence). The CDR3 is 13 amino acids. V shed 0 bases and J shed 3 bases, with 8 bases lying between them. CDR3: CAWSVGLDTEAFF. The CDR3 region has the DNA TGTGCCTGGAGTGTAGGGCTGGACACTGAAGCTTTCTTT.

V usage is TRBV10-2 and J usage is TRBJ1-3, with D unclear. CDR1 is WSHSY and CDR2 is SAAADI in the germline V gene. V was cut by 8 bases and J by 4 bases, with 15 bases left in between. The CDR3 runs 14 residues. CDR3 nucleotide sequence: TGCGCCAGCCGGCATCCCCGGGGAGGAAACACCATATATTTT. This codes for CASRHPRGGNTIYF.

The chain recombines TRBV6-6 with TRBJ1-2; D remains ambiguous. Trimming shortened V by 6 bases and J by 5 bases, and 10 bases separated the two germline ends. CDR1 MNHNY and CDR2 SVGAGI come from the germline V gene (reference sequence). This CDR3 is built from 12 residues. The CDR3 spells CASSQDLYGYTF. CDR3 DNA: TGTGCCAGCAGCCAGGACCTTTATGGCTACACCTTC.

The V gene is TRBV7-9, the J gene TRBJ1-5, with D possibly TRBD1 on 6 matching bases. The CDR3 is 14 residues long. Germline-derived CDR1 and CDR2 are SEHNR and FQNEAQ (reference sequence). Trimming took 5 bases from V and 3 from J, leaving 11 bases between them. In nucleotides, the CDR3 is TGTGCCAGCAGCCATACAGGGAACAATCAGCCCCAGCATTTT. This sequence encodes CASSHTGNNQPQHF.

The chain employs TRBV28 and TRBJ1-1; D call uncertain. Germline CDR1 and CDR2: MDHEN and SYDVKM. The V end was cut by 8 bases, the J end by 2 bases, with 6 bases between. CDR3 length: 11 amino acids. This CDR3 is CASGRNTEAFF. The CDR3, as DNA: TGTGCCAGCGGACGTAACACTGAAGCTTTCTTT.

The genes are TRBV5-5 and TRBJ2-7; possible D gene TRBD2, 5 bases. V lost 4 bases, J lost 2 bases, and 13 bases lay in between. CDR1 is SGHKS, CDR2 YYEKEE, per germline (reference sequence). This CDR3 spans 14 amino acids. This chain's CDR3 is CASSIGLDTYEQYF. The CDR3, as DNA: TGTGCCAGCAGCATAGGACTCGACACCTACGAGCAGTACTTC.

V gene TRBV11-2 combines with J gene TRBJ1-1; D perhaps matches TRBD1 (5 bases). This CDR3 region has 16 residues. Germline-derived CDR1 and CDR2 are SGHAT and FQNNGV. V gave up 3 bases and J gave up 0 bases, with 14 bases separating them. CDR3 DNA: TGTGCCAGCAGCTTGAAGAGTGGGGGTTTGAACACTGAAGCTTTCTTT. It encodes CASSLKSGGLNTEAFF.

The chain joins TRBV28 to TRBJ1-4; D remains unclear. CDR1 MDHEN and CDR2 SYDVKM come from the germline V gene. Trimming stripped 6 bases from V and 8 bases from J, with 16 bases between. The CDR3 has 14 amino acids. The CDR3 DNA sequence: TGTGCCAGCAGAGGGCCGGTGATGGGGGAAAAACTGTTTTTT. It yields the protein CASRGPVMGEKLFF.

J is TRBJ1-4 and V is TRBV5-1; D gene unclear. Germline CDR1 is SGHRS and CDR2 is YFSETQ. With 0 bases removed from V and 4 bases from J, the gap between germline ends came to 10 bases. This CDR3 is 15 amino acids long. The CDR3 DNA reads TGCGCCAGCAGCTTGGGACAATCAAATAATGAAAAACTGTTTTTT. Protein: CASSLGQSNNEKLFF.

The chain employs TRBV6-6 and TRBJ1-5; possibly TRBD1 for D (6 bases). Germline CDR1 MNHNY, CDR2 SVGAGI (reference sequence). This CDR3 comprises 15 residues. Trimming left V 2 bases short and J 3 bases short, with 11 bases between. Written as DNA, the CDR3 is TGTGCCAGCAGTTACAAGGGACACCTCAATCAGCCCCAGCATTTT. As protein: CASSYKGHLNQPQHF.